Listed here is a single TCR beta chain. The CDR3 spans 14 residues. Germline loops: CDR1 LNHDA, CDR2 SQIVND (reference sequence). V was trimmed by 3 bases and J by 0 bases, leaving 8 bases between them. This sample is drawn from a study of T cells in Graves' hyperthyroidism and ophthalmopathy. Amplified TCR beta CDR3 regions derived from RNA transcripts. First-round RT-PCR of the TCR CDR3 relied on the HTBI primer set. MiXCR, run by TCRdb on the multiplex PCR reads, gives a single entry per CDR3 protein. The sample has roughly 500,000 distinct CDR3 sequences; about 14% are singletons. The receptor's source is a woman aged 25 to 39 with Graves' hyperthyroidism that later progressed to Graves' ophthalmopathy. The chain carries TRBV19 and TRBJ1-1; weak D call: TRBD1 (5 bases). The specimen sequenced was blood. CDR3 sequence reads: CASSIWGMNTEAFF. DNA for the CDR3: TGTGCCAGTAGTATTTGGGGGATGAACACTGAAGCTTTCTTT.